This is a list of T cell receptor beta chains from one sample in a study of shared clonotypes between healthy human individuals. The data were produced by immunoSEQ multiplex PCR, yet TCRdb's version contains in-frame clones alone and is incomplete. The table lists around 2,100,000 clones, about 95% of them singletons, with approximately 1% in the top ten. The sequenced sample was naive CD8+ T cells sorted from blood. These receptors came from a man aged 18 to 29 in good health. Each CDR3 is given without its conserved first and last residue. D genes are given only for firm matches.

ASSPERSLRDTQY	.	TRBV5-6	TRBJ2-3
AWQTSGSYNEQF	TRBD2	TRBV30	TRBJ2-1
ASSEADRNLLYGYT	TRBD1	TRBV6-1	TRBJ1-2
ASRQGYEQY	.	TRBV27	TRBJ2-7
ASSRIPYEQY	.	TRBV5-6	TRBJ2-7
ASSRLGGPTDTQY	.	TRBV6-5	TRBJ2-3
SARPPTGQY	.	TRBV20-1	TRBJ2-7
ASITGQGPDTQY	TRBD1	TRBV2	TRBJ2-3
ASSPGQGIDEQY	TRBD1	TRBV7-9	TRBJ2-7
ASSPQLAGGTDTQY	TRBD2	TRBV9	TRBJ2-3
ASSQTGQGIRFQETQY	TRBD1	TRBV5-1	TRBJ2-5
ASSLVAADTEAF	.	TRBV28	TRBJ1-1
ASSVAQGPWSSGANVLT	.	TRBV7-9	TRBJ2-6
ASSAAGVVYEQY	TRBD2	TRBV10-2	TRBJ2-7
ASSEYGDRGLGYT	TRBD1	TRBV25-1	TRBJ1-2
ATLDRALNTEAF	TRBD1	TRBV28	TRBJ1-1
ASSVGGSTYEQY	.	TRBV9	TRBJ2-7
ASSYSIGGAGDTQY	TRBD2	TRBV6-6	TRBJ2-3
ASSLSLTGTSVNEQY	TRBD2	TRBV7-6	TRBJ2-7
ASSYSEGSEQY	.	TRBV6-5	TRBJ2-7
ASSQVAGDSYNEQF	.	TRBV4-3	TRBJ2-1
ASCLPGYEQY	.	TRBV28	TRBJ2-7